This entry lists 15 T cell receptor beta chains sequenced from one sample in a study of identical twins (dated by TCRdb to about 2016). The library was made by 5' RACE. Sequenced on an Illumina HiSeq 2000. TCRdb reprocessed the public reads (quality trimming at Q25 with fastp, clone calling with MiXCR) and kept in-frame beta chains. Rows are combined by CDR3 protein, so each entry shows the most common genes and DNA. The sample contains roughly 1,500,000 distinct CDR3 sequences, about 32% of them found a single time. Over 0.25% of the sample goes to the ten largest clones. The sequenced sample consisted of cord blood. The receptors shown here come from a newborn girl in good health.

A few counts support this clonotype. V is TRBV6-1 and J is TRBJ2-3; the D gene is possibly TRBD1 (5 bases). Germline CDR1 is MNHNS and CDR2 is SASEGT. Deletions cut 6 bases from V and 2 bases from J, with 12 bases between. CDR3 size: 14 residues. The CDR3 protein is CASRETATTDTQYF. CDR3 nucleotides: TGTGCCAGCAGAGAGACAGCGACCACAGATACGCAGTATTTT.

In this sample, this clonotype turned up a few times. The V call is TRBV27, the J call TRBJ2-5; D is unresolved. The CDR3 consists of 15 residues. V lost 2 bases, J lost 4 bases, and 14 bases lay in between. Germline V gene lookup returns CDR1 MNHEY and CDR2 SMNVEV (reference sequence). The CDR3 DNA is TGTGCCAGCAGTTTACGGGCCTTTAACTTAGAGACCCAGTACTTC. This sequence encodes CASSLRAFNLETQYF.

The V call is TRBV7-9, the J call TRBJ2-4, with D perhaps given as TRBD1 or TRBD2 (7 bases each). V was pared by 5 bases and J by 6 bases, with 14 bases between. This CDR3 region has 14 residues. The germline V gene has CDR1 SEHNR and CDR2 FQNEAQ (reference sequence). CDR3 nucleotides: TGTGCCAGCAGCGGGGCCAGGGGGGGAAACATTCAGTACTTC. It specifies CASSGARGGNIQYF.

Comments on this clonotype: At one end, the junction sequence differs from germline, possibly due to a read error. V gene TRBV12-3 or TRBV12-4 combines with J gene TRBJ1-4; TRBD1 might be the D (5 bases). The length of the CDR3 is 13 residues. CDR3 nucleotide sequence: TGTGCCAGCAGAAAACAGGTTGCTGAAACACTGTTTTTT. This encodes CASRKQVAETLFF.

This chain connects TRBV10-3 to TRBJ2-5; D remains unclear. Germline-derived CDR1 and CDR2 are ENHRY and SYGVKD. The V gene lost 6 bases and the J gene lost 2 bases, with 10 bases spanning the gap. The CDR3 extends over 13 amino acids. The CDR3 coding sequence is TGTGCCATCAGCCCAAAGGGACAAGAGACCCAGTACTTC. Translation gives CAISPKGQETQYF.

The chain uses TRBV18 and TRBJ2-1; no reliable D call. CDR1 and CDR2 (germline): KGHSH, LQKENI. V lost 5 bases, J lost 9 bases, and 17 bases lay in between. There are 14 residues in the CDR3. The CDR3 sequence: CASSSQPSRTEQFF. CDR3 DNA: TGTGCCAGCTCAAGCCAGCCTTCCAGGACTGAGCAGTTCTTC.

The V gene is TRBV6-1, the J gene TRBJ1-1, with a weak D call TRBD1 (6 bases). The germline V gene has CDR1 MNHNS and CDR2 SASEGT. Trimming removed 7 bases at V and 4 bases at J, with 22 bases between. The CDR3 contains 16 residues. The CDR3 is CASTTAQRAGATEAFF. CDR3 coding DNA: TGTGCCAGCACAACCGCCCAGCGGGCGGGGGCCACTGAAGCTTTCTTT.

This clonotype was seen many times. V usage is TRBV12-5 and J usage is TRBJ2-1, with 10 positions matching TRBD2. Germline values: CDR1 LGHNT, CDR2 FRNRAP. The junction had 10 bases not matched to a gene; V was cut back by 0 bases and J by 5 bases. The CDR3 sequence is 18 residues long. This chain's CDR3 is CASGLVPLGSGRDNEQFF. For the CDR3, the DNA is TGTGCTAGTGGTTTGGTACCCCTTGGGAGCGGGAGGGACAATGAGCAGTTCTTC.

The chain has TRBV28 and TRBJ2-1; TRBD2 is a possible D gene (5 bases). The end of the DNA fits TRBJ2-7 better, so the J call may be wrong. CDR1 and CDR2 (germline): MDHEN, SYDVKM. The CDR3 consists of 14 residues. The CDR3: CASRFSAPYNEQYF. The DNA of the CDR3 is TGTGCCAGCAGATTTAGCGCCCCCTACAATGAGCAGTACTTC.

This chain connects TRBV20-1 to TRBJ1-1; D ambiguous. The CDR3 loop spans 15 amino acids. Between the trimmed V and J ends, which lost 7 bases and 0 bases, there was a span of 18 bases. CDR1 is DFQATT, CDR2 SNEGSKA, per germline (reference sequence). As DNA, the CDR3 is TGCAGTGGGGCCATAAACGCGGGAATGAACACTGAAGCTTTCTTT. It yields the protein CSGAINAGMNTEAFF.

In DNA form, the CDR3 reads TGCGCCAGCAGCTTGAAGGCGGCTTGGGATGGCTACACCTTC. It encodes CASSLKAAWDGYTF. V usage is TRBV5-1 and J usage is TRBJ1-2, with no clear D. Trimming removed 1 base from V and 6 bases from J, with 13 bases in between. Germline-derived CDR1 and CDR2 are SGHRS and YFSETQ. The length of the CDR3 is 14 residues. The whole variable domain, remainder taken from reference TRBV5-1 and TRBJ1-2, is KAGVTQTPRYLIKTRGQQVTLSCSPISGHRSVSWYQQTPGQGLQFLFEYFSETQRNKGNFPGRFSGRQFSNSRSEMNVSTLELGDSALYLCASSLKAAWDGYTFGSGTRLTVV.

In this sample, this clonotype turned up a few times. V usage is TRBV24-1 and J usage is TRBJ2-3; 10 positions agree with TRBD2. CDR3 size: 17 residues. The V gene end was trimmed by 4 bases and the J gene end by 5 bases; junction bases not matched to a gene: 11. The germline gives CDR1 KGHDR, CDR2 SFDVKD. In DNA, the CDR3 is TGTGCCACCAGTGAACCCGCAAGCGGGAGGGGTGGAGATACGCAGTATTTT. Its protein product is CATSEPASGRGGDTQYF.

In this sample, this clonotype turned up a few times. V usage is TRBV7-6 and J usage is TRBJ2-5; D gene ambiguous. Trimming pared 3 bases from V and 0 bases from J, leaving 8 bases between. Germline assignment: CDR1 SGHVS and CDR2 FNYEAQ. This CDR3 has 14 amino acids. DNA for the CDR3: TGTGCCAGCAGCTTTACAAACCACCAAGAGACCCAGTACTTC. This translates into CASSFTNHQETQYF.

This clonotype turned up a few times. The V and J genes are TRBV7-9 and TRBJ2-3, with 9 bases aligning to TRBD2. The CDR3 is 15 amino acids. Germline CDR1 reads SEHNR; CDR2 reads FQNEAQ (reference sequence). The trim removed 3 bases at V and 6 bases at J, leaving 7 bases unmatched. CDR3 region: CASSLGTSSADTQYF. In DNA form, the CDR3 reads TGTGCCAGCAGCTTGGGGACTAGCAGTGCGGATACGCAGTATTTT.

Ten or more counts support this clonotype. The chain joins TRBV20-1 to TRBJ2-1; 10 bases match TRBD2. Trimming removed 3 bases from V and 4 bases from J; junction bases left unmatched: 6. The CDR3 spans 15 residues. Germline CDR1 reads DFQATT; CDR2 reads SNEGSKA (reference sequence). The CDR3 DNA follows: TGCAGTGCTAGGATAGCGGGAGGTCCATACAATGAGCAGTTCTTC. It yields the protein CSARIAGGPYNEQFF.